These 5 T cell receptor beta chains were all obtained from the same sample, sequenced in a study of identical twins. TCRdb re-analysed the 5' RACE reads in MiXCR, keeping a single row per CDR3 protein. The table has 1.5 million to 2 million distinct CDR3 sequences, around a third seen once; the top ten hold about 0.27%. Sequencing input: cord blood. Source of these receptors: a newborn girl in good health.

This rearrangement joins TRBV28 to TRBJ1-5; 9 positions match TRBD1. Germline assignment: CDR1 MDHEN and CDR2 SYDVKM. This CDR3 comprises 15 residues. Trimming took 7 bases from V and 1 from J; bases not matched to a gene: 5. The CDR3: CASNTGGASNQPQHF. CDR3 DNA sequence: TGTGCCAGCAACACAGGGGGCGCGAGCAATCAGCCCCAGCATTTT.

The chain links TRBV7-8 to TRBJ2-3; D gene uncertain. Germline values: CDR1 SGHVS, CDR2 FQNEAQ. The CDR3 sequence is 16 residues long. V lost 5 bases and J lost 2, with 17 bases in between. The CDR3 bases are TGTGCCAGCAGCCCCGGAAGGGTCAGGCCCACAGATACGCAGTATTTT. It yields the protein CASSPGRVRPTDTQYF.

This clonotype was detected once. DNA for the CDR3: TGTGCCAGCAGTGTCTCACTCTTGGGCAATGAGCAGTACTTC. Amino acids: CASSVSLLGNEQYF. The chain joins TRBV28 to TRBJ2-7; the D is unclear. CDR3 size: 14 residues. CDR1 is MDHEN and CDR2 is SYDVKM in the germline V gene. V was trimmed by 5 bases and J by 7 bases, leaving 18 bases between them. Based on the CDR3 plus reference TRBV28 and TRBJ2-7, the full variable domain is DVKVTQSSRYLVKRTGEKVFLECVQDMDHENMFWYRQDPGLGLRLIYFSYDVKMKEKGDIPEGYSVSREKKERFSLILESASTNQTSMYLCASSVSLLGNEQYFGPGTRLTVT.

In its sample, this clonotype was seen a few times. V gene TRBV5-1 combines with J gene TRBJ2-7, with D maybe TRBD2 (5 bases). V lost 2 bases and J 2 bases, leaving 11 bases between the germline ends. Germline V lookup: CDR1 SGHRS, CDR2 YFSETQ. The CDR3 has 14 amino acids. The CDR3 coding sequence is TGCGCCAGCAGCTTTTCGAACGGGGCCTACGAGCAGTACTTC. Protein sequence: CASSFSNGAYEQYF.

Written as DNA, the CDR3 is TGTGCCAGCAGTTTAACGGCGGGGGGGCTGGATGCGCAGTATTTT. Its translation: CASSLTAGGLDAQYF. The chain uses TRBV12-3 or TRBV12-4 and TRBJ2-3, with TRBD2 matching over 9 bases. Trimming cost V 2 bases and J 10 bases; bases outside gene matches: 10. The CDR3 spans 15 residues.